Below, 15 T cell receptor beta chains from the same sample are listed, as sequenced in a study of early stage breast cancer tumors. The table came from immunoSEQ multiplex PCR; TCRdb's copy has only in-frame clones and leaves some out. The sample records about 50,000 clones, around 80% being singletons. The sequencing sample was made of blood. The receptors come from a person aged 40 to 49 with breast cancer.

This clone was observed a handful of times. The CDR3 nucleotides read TGTGCCAGCAGTGAATTAGGGGGCGGCTACACCTTC. Protein sequence: CASSELGGGYTF. This chain connects TRBV25-1 to TRBJ1-2, with 7 bases lining up with TRBD1. V was pared by 1 base and J by 8 bases, with 1 base of the junction left unmatched. The CDR3 is made up of 12 amino acids. The V gene's germline CDR1 is MGHDK and CDR2 SYGVNS.

The chain links TRBV19 to TRBJ2-7; 9 bases are shared with TRBD2. V dropped 0 bases and J dropped 5; count of bases not matched to a gene: 5. CDR1 is LNHDA, CDR2 SQIVND, per germline (reference sequence). CDR3 length equals 15 residues. CDR3 protein: CASSIDQGLADEQYF. Here the CDR3 DNA reads TGTGCCAGTAGTATAGACCAGGGACTAGCTGACGAGCAGTACTTC.

Here the CDR3 DNA reads TGTGCCACCAGCAGGGGACTAGCGGGGTCCACAGATACGCAGTATTTT. This translates into CATSRGLAGSTDTQYF. This chain links TRBV15 with TRBJ2-3; 13 bases are a match to TRBD2. The V and J ends lost 3 bases and 2 bases, in that order; junction bases with no gene match: 2. Germline V gene lookup returns CDR1 LNHNV and CDR2 YYDKDF (reference sequence). This CDR3 has 16 amino acids.

This clone occurred a few times. The V call is TRBV7-9, the J call TRBJ2-3, with D maybe TRBD2 (6 bases). Germline CDR1 is SEHNR and CDR2 is FQNEAQ (reference sequence). V dropped 0 bases and J dropped 0 bases, with 10 bases sitting between them. The CDR3 totals 16 residues. The CDR3 is CASSLALAVSTDTQYF. CDR3 nucleotides: TGTGCCAGCAGCTTAGCATTAGCGGTGAGCACAGATACGCAGTATTTT.

This chain uses TRBV11-3 with TRBJ2-7, with a tentative D call TRBD1 (5 bases). The CDR3 length is 14 residues. The ends were cut back, 1 base at V and 6 bases at J, with 13 bases in the middle. The germline V gene encodes CDR1 SGHNT and CDR2 YENEEA. CDR3 region: CASSLVSGASEQYF. The CDR3 DNA reads TGTGCCAGCAGCTTAGTATCTGGGGCTAGCGAGCAGTACTTC.

J is TRBJ1-1 and V is TRBV15; the D gene is possibly TRBD1 (6 bases). CDR1 and CDR2 (germline): LNHNV, YYDKDF (reference sequence). The CDR3 contains 17 residues. Trimming took off 3 bases at V and 2 bases at J, with 19 bases between the two ends. The CDR3 nucleotides read TGTGCCACCAGCAGTCTGGGGCAGGGGCAATCAAACACTGAAGCTTTCTTT. Protein product: CATSSLGQGQSNTEAFF.

The chain recombines TRBV10-3 with TRBJ2-3, with TRBD2 identical over 7 bases. Germline values: CDR1 ENHRY, CDR2 SYGVKD. J was trimmed by 3 bases and V by 9 bases; bases with no gene match: 6. This CDR3 is built from 13 residues. The CDR3 loop is CAIRTRQTDTQYF. The CDR3 DNA sequence: TGTGCCATAAGGACTAGGCAGACAGATACGCAGTATTTT.

The V and J genes are TRBV27 and TRBJ1-5; perhaps TRBD1 as D (5 bases). The CDR3 extends over 15 amino acids. With 5 bases removed from V and 1 base from J, the gap between germline ends came to 12 bases. Per germline, CDR1 MNHEY and CDR2 SMNVEV (reference sequence). CDR3 sequence: CASSKGRLSNQPQHF. CDR3 nucleotide sequence: TGTGCCAGCAGTAAGGGACGACTCAGCAATCAGCCCCAGCATTTT.

The chain couples TRBV11-3 to TRBJ1-3, with 7 bases aligning to TRBD1. There are 14 residues in the CDR3. The germline gives CDR1 SGHNT, CDR2 YENEEA. With V trimmed by 4 bases and J by 0 bases, 0 bases remained unmatched. The CDR3 protein is CASSWDSSGNTIYF. The CDR3 nucleotides read TGTGCCAGCAGCTGGGACAGCTCTGGAAACACCATATATTTT.

The sample holds one count of this clone. V is TRBV10-1 and J is TRBJ2-3, with 7 bases that match TRBD1. The V gene end was trimmed by 6 bases and the J gene end by 3 bases; junction bases not matched to a gene: 9. There are 15 residues in the CDR3. Germline CDR1 is WNHNN and CDR2 is SYGVQD (reference sequence). The CDR3 DNA reads as TGCGCCAGCAGAAAGGGGCAGGGGGATACAGATACGCAGTATTTT. Translating gives CASRKGQGDTDTQYF.

This clone was detected only a few times. The genes are TRBV14 and TRBJ1-2; TRBD1 might be the D (6 bases). The CDR3 extends over 15 amino acids. Trimming shortened V by 1 base and J by 4 bases, and 13 bases separated the two germline ends. Germline V gene sequence: CDR1 SGHDN, CDR2 FVKESK. In nucleotides, the CDR3 is TGTGCCAGCAGCCAAGGAGTCAGGGGACCCTATGGCTACACCTTC. It translates to CASSQGVRGPYGYTF. The full variable domain, in which reference TRBV14 and TRBJ1-2 provide the parts outside the CDR3, is EAGVTQFPSHSVIEKGQTVTLRCDPISGHDNLYWYRRVMGKEIKFLLHFVKESKQDESGMPNNRFLAERTGGTYSTLKVQPAELEDSGVYFCASSQGVRGPYGYTFGSGTRLTVV.

The chain uses TRBV6-5 and TRBJ2-4, with TRBD2 as a possible D gene (7 bases). Germline V gene lookup returns CDR1 MNHEY and CDR2 SVGAGI. This CDR3 region has 13 residues. V was pared by 6 bases and J by 7 bases, with 13 bases between. The CDR3 protein is CASRRGGGNIQYF. The DNA of the CDR3 is TGTGCCAGCAGACGAGGGGGGGGGAACATTCAGTACTTC.

The rearrangement joins TRBV7-9 to TRBJ2-1, with 9 nucleotides matching TRBD1. The CDR3 length is 16 residues. Losses at the gene ends were 5 bases for V and 7 bases for J; bases not matched to a gene: 12. The germline V gene has CDR1 SEHNR and CDR2 FQNEAQ (reference sequence). The CDR3 sequence: CASSRTGTGFGNEQFF. The CDR3 nucleotides read TGTGCCAGCAGCCGAACCGGGACAGGGTTTGGGAATGAGCAGTTCTTC.

V usage is TRBV7-8 and J usage is TRBJ2-3; possibly TRBD2 for D (6 bases). V was clipped by 1 base and J by 4 bases, with 9 bases between them. This CDR3 region has 14 residues. From germline, CDR1 is SGHVS and CDR2 FQNEAQ. DNA of the CDR3: TGTGCCAGCAGCTTAGGGGCTAGCGCAGATACGCAGTATTTT. It codes for CASSLGASADTQYF. Drawing the rest from reference TRBV7-8 and TRBJ2-3, the complete variable domain is GAGVSQSPRYKVAKRGQDVALRCDPISGHVSLFWYQQALGQGPEFLTYFQNEAQLDKSGLPSDRFFAERPEGSVSTLKIQRTQQEDSAVYLCASSLGASADTQYFGPGTRLTVL.

The chain couples TRBV6-5 to TRBJ2-1; TRBD1 agrees at 7 bases. Trimming removed 6 bases from V and 7 bases from J; junction bases left unmatched: 12. The CDR3 runs 15 residues. Germline CDR1 MNHEY, CDR2 SVGAGI. In DNA, the CDR3 is TGTGCCAGCAGATTAGACAGGGTTCGGTGGAATGAGCAGTTCTTC. Its protein product is CASRLDRVRWNEQFF.